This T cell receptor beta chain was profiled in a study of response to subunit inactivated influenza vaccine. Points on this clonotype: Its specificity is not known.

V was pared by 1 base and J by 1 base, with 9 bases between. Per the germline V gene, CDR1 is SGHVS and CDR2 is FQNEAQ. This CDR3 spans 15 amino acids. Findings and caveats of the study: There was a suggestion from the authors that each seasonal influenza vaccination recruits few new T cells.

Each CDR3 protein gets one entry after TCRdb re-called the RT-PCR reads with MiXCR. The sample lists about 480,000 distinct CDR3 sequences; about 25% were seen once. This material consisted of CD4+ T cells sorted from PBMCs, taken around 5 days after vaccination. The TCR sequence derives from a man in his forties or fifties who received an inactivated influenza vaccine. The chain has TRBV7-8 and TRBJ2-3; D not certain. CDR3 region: CASSLGRQRTDTQYF. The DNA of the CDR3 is TGTGCCAGCAGCTTAGGAAGGCAGCGCACAGATACGCAGTATTTT.